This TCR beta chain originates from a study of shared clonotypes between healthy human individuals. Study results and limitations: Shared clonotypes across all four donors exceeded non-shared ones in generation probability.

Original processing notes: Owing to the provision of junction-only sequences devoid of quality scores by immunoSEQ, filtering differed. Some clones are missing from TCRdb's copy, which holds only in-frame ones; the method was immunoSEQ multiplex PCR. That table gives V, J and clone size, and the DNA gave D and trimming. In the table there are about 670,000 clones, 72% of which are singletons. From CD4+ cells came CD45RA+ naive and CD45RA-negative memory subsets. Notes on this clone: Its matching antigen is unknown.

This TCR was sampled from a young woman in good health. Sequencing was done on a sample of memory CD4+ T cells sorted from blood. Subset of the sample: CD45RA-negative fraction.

CDR3 nucleotides: TGCGCCAGCAGCCGGTTGGCGGGAGGATATGAGGGGCAGTACTTC. It encodes CASSRLAGGYEGQYF. The chain has TRBV5-1 and TRBJ2-7; 8 bases are shared with TRBD2. The J segment lost 9 bases and the V segment lost 4 bases, leaving 15 bases of the junction unmatched. Germline CDR1 and CDR2: SGHRS and YFSETQ. The CDR3 is made up of 15 amino acids.